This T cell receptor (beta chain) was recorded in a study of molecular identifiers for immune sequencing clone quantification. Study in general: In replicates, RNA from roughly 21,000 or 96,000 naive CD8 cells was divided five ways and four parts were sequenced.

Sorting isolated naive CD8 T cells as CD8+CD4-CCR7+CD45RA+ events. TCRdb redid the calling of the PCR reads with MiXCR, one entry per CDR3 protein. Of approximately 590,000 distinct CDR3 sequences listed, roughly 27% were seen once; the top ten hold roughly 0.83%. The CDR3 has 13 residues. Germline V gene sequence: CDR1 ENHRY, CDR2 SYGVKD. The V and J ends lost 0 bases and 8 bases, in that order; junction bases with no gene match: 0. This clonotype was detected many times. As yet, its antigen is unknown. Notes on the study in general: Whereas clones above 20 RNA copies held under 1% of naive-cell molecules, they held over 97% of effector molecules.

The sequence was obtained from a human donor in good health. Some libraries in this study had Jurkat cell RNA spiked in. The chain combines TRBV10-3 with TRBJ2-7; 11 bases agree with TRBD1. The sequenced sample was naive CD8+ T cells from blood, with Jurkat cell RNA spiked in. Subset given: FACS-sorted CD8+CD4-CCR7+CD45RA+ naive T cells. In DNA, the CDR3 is TGTGCCATCAGTGAGTCGGACAGGGGGCAGCAGTACTTC. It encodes CAISESDRGQQYF.